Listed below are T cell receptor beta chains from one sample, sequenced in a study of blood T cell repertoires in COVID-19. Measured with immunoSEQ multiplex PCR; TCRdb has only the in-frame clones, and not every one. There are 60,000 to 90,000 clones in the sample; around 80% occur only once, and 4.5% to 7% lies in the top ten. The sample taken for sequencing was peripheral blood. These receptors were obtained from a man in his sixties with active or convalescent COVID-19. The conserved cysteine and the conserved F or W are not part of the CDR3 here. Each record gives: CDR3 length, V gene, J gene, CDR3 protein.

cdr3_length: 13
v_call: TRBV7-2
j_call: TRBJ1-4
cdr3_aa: ASSAQGATNEKLF

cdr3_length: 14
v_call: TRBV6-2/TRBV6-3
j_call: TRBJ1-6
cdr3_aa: ASSFIPGPGDSPLH

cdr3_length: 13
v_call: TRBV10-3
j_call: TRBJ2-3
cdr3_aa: AISERGQDTDTQY

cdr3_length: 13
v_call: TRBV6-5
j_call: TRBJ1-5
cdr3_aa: ASTPSMYSNQPQH

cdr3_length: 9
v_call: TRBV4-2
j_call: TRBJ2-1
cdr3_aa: ASRRGGEQF

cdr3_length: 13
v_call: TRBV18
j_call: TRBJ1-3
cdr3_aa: ASSPPDRSGNTIY

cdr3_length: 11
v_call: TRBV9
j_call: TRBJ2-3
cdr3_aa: ASSGEVTDTQY

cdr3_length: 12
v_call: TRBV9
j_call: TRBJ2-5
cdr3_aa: ASSPRTGQETQY

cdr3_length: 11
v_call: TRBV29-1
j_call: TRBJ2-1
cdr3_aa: SVETGVHTEQF

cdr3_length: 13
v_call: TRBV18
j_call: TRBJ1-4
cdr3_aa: ASSPGAGLNEKLF

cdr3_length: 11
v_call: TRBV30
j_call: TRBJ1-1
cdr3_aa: AWRRTGNTEAF

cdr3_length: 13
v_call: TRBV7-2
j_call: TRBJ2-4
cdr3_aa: ASSLPGLAKNIQY

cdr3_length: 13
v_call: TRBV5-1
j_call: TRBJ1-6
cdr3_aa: ASSLITVRRSPLH

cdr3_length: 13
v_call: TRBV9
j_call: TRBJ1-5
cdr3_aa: ASSVAATGRQPQH

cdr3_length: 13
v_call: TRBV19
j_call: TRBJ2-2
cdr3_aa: ASSMTGLNTGELF

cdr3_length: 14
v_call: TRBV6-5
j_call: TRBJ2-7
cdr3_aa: ASSYLLQGSSYEQY

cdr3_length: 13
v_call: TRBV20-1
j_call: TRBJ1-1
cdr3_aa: SASSAAATNTEAF

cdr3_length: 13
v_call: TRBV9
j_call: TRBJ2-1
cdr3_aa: ASSVVSGSYNEQF

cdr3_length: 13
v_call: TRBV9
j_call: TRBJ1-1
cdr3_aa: ASSSGLILNTEAF

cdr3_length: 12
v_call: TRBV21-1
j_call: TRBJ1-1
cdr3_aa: ASRGDRGSTEAF

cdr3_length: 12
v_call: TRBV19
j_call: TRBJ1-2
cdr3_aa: ASQPRQGAAGYT

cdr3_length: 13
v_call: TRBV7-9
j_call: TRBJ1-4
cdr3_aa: ASSLYIQGAEKLF

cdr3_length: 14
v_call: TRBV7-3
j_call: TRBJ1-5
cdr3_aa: ASSLTWRTYNQPQH